A single sample gave rise to the 28 T cell receptor beta chains below, sequenced in a study of Graves' ophthalmopathy and Graves' hyperthyroidism. The authors amplified TCR beta CDR3 regions, and they did so from RNA transcripts for repertoire sequencing. First-round RT-PCR used HTBI primers; second-round multiplex PCR followed. TCRdb re-derived calls from the multiplex PCR reads in MiXCR, one entry per CDR3 protein. Of some 390,000 distinct CDR3 sequences in the sample, approximately 16% were seen once. Sequenced input: peripheral blood. Every receptor here comes from a woman between 18 and 29 years old with Graves' ophthalmopathy.

This clonotype has more than one count but fewer than ten. The chain recombines TRBV7-2 with TRBJ1-5, with 8 bases that match TRBD1. Germline V lookup: CDR1 SGHTA, CDR2 FQGNSA. The V gene end was trimmed by 5 bases and the J gene end by 9 bases; junction bases not matched to a gene: 9. This CDR3 is 14 amino acids long. The CDR3 DNA sequence: TGTGCCAGCAGCCCCCGGACAGGGTATCGGCCCCAGCATTTT. This translates into CASSPRTGYRPQHF. The entire variable domain, with the rest obtained from reference TRBV7-2 and TRBJ1-5, is as follows: GAGVSQSPSNKVTEKGKDVELRCDPISGHTALYWYRQSLGQGLEFLIYFQGNSAPDKSGLPSDRFSAERTGGSVSTLTIQRTQQEDSAVYLCASSPRTGYRPQHFGDGTRLSIL.

This clonotype was recorded many times. The chain uses TRBV7-2 and TRBJ2-5; 7 nucleotides align to TRBD2. The CDR3 extends over 15 amino acids. Germline V CDR1 and CDR2: SGHTA, FQGNSA. The V segment lost 4 bases and the J segment 4 bases; nucleotides outside the gene matches: 9. The CDR3 loop is CASSSTSESGETQYF. Written as DNA, the CDR3 is TGTGCCAGCAGCTCCACTAGCGAAAGCGGAGAGACCCAGTACTTC.

This clonotype was counted many times. The V and J genes are TRBV7-9 and TRBJ1-5; maybe TRBD1 (5 bases). Trimming pared 5 bases from V and 7 bases from J, leaving 12 bases between. This CDR3 comprises 13 residues. CDR1 is SEHNR, CDR2 FQNEAQ, per germline (reference sequence). CDR3 sequence: CASSGGVGQPQHF. The CDR3 DNA sequence: TGTGCCAGCAGCGGGGGAGTAGGGCAGCCCCAGCATTTT.

This clonotype was recorded at least ten times. V is TRBV7-2 and J is TRBJ2-7; a possible D gene is TRBD1 (6 bases). V lost 5 bases, J lost 5 bases, and 10 bases lay in between. CDR3 length: 12 residues. CDR1 and CDR2 from the germline V gene are SGHTA and FQGNSA. For the CDR3, the DNA is TGTGCCAGCAGCGTGTACAGGGACGAGCAGTACTTC. Amino acids: CASSVYRDEQYF.

This clonotype has a count of ten or more. The chain combines TRBV6-1 with TRBJ1-1, with TRBD1 matching 8 bases. The germline gives CDR1 MNHNS, CDR2 SASEGT. V shed 6 bases, J shed 4 bases, and the junction held 7 bases outside the gene matches. The CDR3 length is 14 residues. CDR3 sequence: CASRGQGSGTEAFF. Here the CDR3 DNA reads TGTGCCAGCAGAGGACAGGGCTCGGGCACTGAAGCTTTCTTT.

The chain's CDR3 is CASSQDEDGWNTGELFF. CDR3 DNA sequence: TGCGCCAGCAGCCAAGACGAGGACGGCTGGAACACCGGGGAGCTGTTTTTT. This rearrangement joins TRBV4-3 to TRBJ2-2; the D is unclear. Trimming cost V 0 bases and J 1 base, with 12 bases left between them. The CDR3 contains 17 residues. Germline V lookup: CDR1 LGHNA, CDR2 YSLEER.

This clonotype was detected ten times or more. At one end, the junction sequence differs from germline, possibly due to a read error. In DNA, the CDR3 is TGTGCCAGCTCACCACCCGACAGGGAAAGGGAGGGCTGCACCTTC. Protein: CASSPPDREREGCTF. This chain uses TRBV18 with TRBJ1-2; 7 positions agree with TRBD1. The length of the CDR3 is 15 residues. Germline V gene sequence: CDR1 KGHSH, CDR2 LQKENI.

This clonotype appeared many times. The rearrangement links TRBV28 to TRBJ1-5, with TRBD1 as a possible D gene (5 bases). Germline V CDR1 and CDR2: MDHEN, SYDVKM. V lost 7 bases and J lost 4, with 14 bases in between. CDR3 length equals 14 residues. For the CDR3, the DNA is TGTGCCAGCACCTTGAGGACAACTAATCAGCCCCAGCATTTT. This encodes CASTLRTTNQPQHF.

This clonotype has a count of ten or more. The V call is TRBV20-1, the J call TRBJ2-5; D remains unclear. The length of the CDR3 is 11 residues. Trimming removed 7 bases from V and 2 bases from J, with 8 bases in between. Germline CDR1 is DFQATT and CDR2 is SNEGSKA (reference sequence). CDR3 in amino acids: CSGMGQETQYF. The CDR3 nucleotides read TGCAGTGGTATGGGGCAAGAGACCCAGTACTTC.

In its sample, this clonotype was seen many times. V usage is TRBV30 and J usage is TRBJ2-7; 8 bases agree with TRBD2. Losses at the gene ends were 0 bases for V and 1 base for J; bases not matched to a gene: 2. The germline CDR1 and CDR2 sequences are GTSNPN and SVGIG (reference sequence). The CDR3 loop spans 14 amino acids. CDR3 loop: CAWSVGGASYEQYF. The CDR3 DNA follows: TGTGCCTGGAGTGTCGGGGGGGCATCCTACGAGCAGTACTTC.

Many counts were recorded for this clonotype. Germline is not matched at one junction end, which may reflect a read error. The chain recombines TRBV5-5 with TRBJ1-1; D is undetermined. Germline V lookup: CDR1 SGHKS, CDR2 YYEKEE (reference sequence). This CDR3 has 15 amino acids. CDR3: CASSHSTTLNTEAFF. In DNA form, the CDR3 reads TGTGCCAGCAGCCACTCCACAACCTTGAATACTGAAGCTTTCTTT.

In DNA form, the CDR3 reads TGTGCCAGCAGTTACTCGATGAGCGGCTATGGCTACACCTTC. Its translation: CASSYSMSGYGYTF. The J gene is TRBJ1-2, the V gene TRBV6-5; D call uncertain. V was shortened by 0 bases and J by 4 bases, with 9 bases between the two germline ends. Germline assignment: CDR1 MNHEY and CDR2 SVGAGI. The CDR3 runs to 14 residues.

This clonotype was observed many times. The chain links TRBV9 to TRBJ1-2; 9 nucleotides agree with TRBD1. Germline assignment: CDR1 SGDLS and CDR2 YYNGEE. Unmatched junction bases numbered 14, after V lost 7 bases and J lost 7 bases. The CDR3 contains 15 residues. CDR3 in amino acids: CASQGPGQGFGGYTF. CDR3 bases: TGTGCCAGCCAGGGTCCGGGACAGGGTTTCGGTGGCTACACCTTC.

This clonotype appeared many times. The chain couples TRBV30 to TRBJ1-1; D perhaps matches TRBD1 (5 bases). Germline V gene data show CDR1 as GTSNPN and CDR2 as SVGIG (reference sequence). The CDR3 covers 15 residues. V was cut by 5 bases and J by 0 bases, with 16 bases left in between. DNA for the CDR3: TGTGCCTGGGGGGGAGAGGTAATAATGAACACTGAAGCTTTCTTT. Its protein product is CAWGGEVIMNTEAFF.

This clonotype was seen a handful of times. The chain combines TRBV28 with TRBJ2-5; D remains ambiguous. The CDR3 is 13 amino acids. Germline V gene sequence: CDR1 MDHEN, CDR2 SYDVKM. V was pared by 3 bases and J by 2 bases, with 7 bases between. This CDR3 is CASSFPPQETQYF. Here the CDR3 DNA reads TGTGCCAGCAGTTTCCCTCCGCAAGAGACCCAGTACTTC. Together with reference TRBV28 and TRBJ2-5, the CDR3 gives the full variable domain: DVKVTQSSRYLVKRTGEKVFLECVQDMDHENMFWYRQDPGLGLRLIYFSYDVKMKEKGDIPEGYSVSREKKERFSLILESASTNQTSMYLCASSFPPQETQYFGPGTRLLVL.

This clonotype was detected many times. The V gene is TRBV5-5, the J gene TRBJ2-5; 11 bases match TRBD1. Trimming took 4 bases from V and 5 from J; bases not matched to a gene: 4. CDR1 and CDR2 (germline): SGHKS, YYEKEE (reference sequence). The CDR3 totals 14 residues. The CDR3 sequence: CASSTGTGGETQYF. The DNA for the CDR3 is TGTGCCAGCAGCACCGGGACAGGGGGGGAGACCCAGTACTTC.

This clonotype was recorded at least ten times. The J gene is TRBJ2-2, the V gene TRBV12-3 or TRBV12-4, with D possibly TRBD2 on 5 matching bases. Trimming removed 8 bases at V and 0 bases at J, with 10 bases between. CDR3 length: 14 amino acids. CDR3: CASPRGANTGELFF. The DNA for the CDR3 is TGTGCCAGCCCCCGGGGAGCGAACACCGGGGAGCTGTTTTTT.

This clonotype was picked up many times. The rearrangement uses TRBV7-2 and TRBJ1-5, with D perhaps matching TRBD1 (5 bases). V was trimmed by 0 bases and J by 1 base, leaving 7 bases between them. The CDR3 spans 15 residues. Germline lookup yields CDR1 SGHTA and CDR2 FQGNSA. The CDR3 bases are TGTGCCAGCAGCTTAGCCGGGACCAGCAATCAGCCCCAGCATTTT. It specifies CASSLAGTSNQPQHF.

This chain joins TRBV3-1 and TRBJ1-3; TRBD1 agrees at 7 bases. Unmatched junction bases numbered 4, after V lost 5 bases and J lost 0 bases. The CDR3 covers 15 residues. CDR1 LGHDT and CDR2 YNNKEL come from the germline V gene (reference sequence). CDR3 loop: CASSRDSDSGNTIYF. The CDR3 DNA reads as TGTGCCAGCAGCAGGGACAGCGACTCTGGAAACACCATATATTTT.

This clonotype has a count of ten or more. The chain carries TRBV5-1 and TRBJ2-7, with 7 bases matching TRBD2. The CDR3 is made up of 15 amino acids. V lost 3 bases and J lost 0; bases outside the gene matches: 6. Germline lookup yields CDR1 SGHRS and CDR2 YFSETQ. This CDR3 is CASSSLSGVSYEQYF. The DNA for the CDR3 is TGCGCCAGCAGCTCCCTGAGCGGGGTCTCCTACGAGCAGTACTTC.

Many counts were recorded for this clonotype. A much larger clone is a single base away; this may be a read error. DNA of the CDR3: TGTGCCAGCAGTGGAGGGCCTTATAGCAATCAGCCCCAGCATTTT. Its protein product is CASSGGPYSNQPQHF. The chain carries TRBV6-1 and TRBJ1-5; D gene uncertain. V was clipped by 4 bases and J by 0 bases, with 10 bases between them. CDR1 MNHNS and CDR2 SASEGT come from the germline V gene. This CDR3 contains 15 residues.

This clonotype showed up many times. CDR3 sequence reads: CASSQVDGNYGYTF. CDR3 DNA sequence: TGCGCCAGCAGCCAAGTGGACGGAAACTATGGCTACACCTTC. The chain is built from TRBV4-1 and TRBJ1-2, with no clear D. The V and J ends lost 1 base and 2 bases respectively, with 8 bases between them. This CDR3 spans 14 amino acids. CDR1 and CDR2 (germline): MGHRA, YSYEKL.

This clonotype was seen repeatedly, ten times or more. The chain links TRBV13 to TRBJ2-7; D may be TRBD1 (6 bases). CDR1 and CDR2 from the germline V gene are PRHDT and FYEKMQ (reference sequence). This CDR3 has 15 amino acids. V lost 6 bases and J lost 2, with 17 bases in between. As DNA, the CDR3 is TGTGCCAGCAGTGTCACGCAGGGGACGGCCTACGAGCAGTACTTC. This translates into CASSVTQGTAYEQYF.

In its sample, this clonotype was seen many times. The chain combines TRBV6-2 or TRBV6-3 with TRBJ2-2, with D unclear. Trimming took off 2 bases at V and 6 bases at J, with 19 bases between the two ends. The CDR3 contains 17 residues. Germline CDR1 reads MNHEY; CDR2 reads SVGEGT. CDR3 sequence reads: CASSYAPQQAPAGELFF. In DNA, the CDR3 is TGTGCCAGCAGTTACGCCCCCCAGCAGGCCCCCGCCGGGGAGCTGTTTTTT.

Many counts were recorded for this clonotype. The V call is TRBV9, the J call TRBJ1-1, with TRBD1 as a possible D gene (6 bases). This CDR3 comprises 16 residues. V lost 4 bases, J lost 0 bases, and 16 bases lay in between. CDR1 is SGDLS, CDR2 YYNGEE, per germline. As DNA, the CDR3 is TGTGCCAGCAGCCCCCGGGACAAACCCATGAACACTGAAGCTTTCTTT. Residues: CASSPRDKPMNTEAFF.

Ten or more counts support this clonotype. The genes are TRBV6-5 and TRBJ1-5; 7 bases map to TRBD1. This CDR3 has 14 residues. The V and J ends lost 11 bases and 4 bases, in that order; junction bases with no gene match: 11. Germline V gene lookup returns CDR1 MNHEY and CDR2 SVGAGI. The CDR3 DNA follows: TGTGCCGGCAAAAACAGGGGCGTAAATCAGCCCCAGCATTTT. This gives the protein CAGKNRGVNQPQHF.

At least ten counts were recorded for this clonotype. The V gene is TRBV19, the J gene TRBJ1-5; D unresolved. V lost 3 bases and J 2 bases, leaving 11 bases between the germline ends. The CDR3 has 15 residues. Germline values: CDR1 LNHDA, CDR2 SQIVND (reference sequence). The CDR3 bases are TGTGCCAGTAGTATCTCGACGGCAGGCAATCAGCCCCAGCATTTT. Encoded protein: CASSISTAGNQPQHF.

The rearrangement uses TRBV6-5 and TRBJ2-2; 9 positions agree with TRBD1. There are 17 residues in the CDR3. V gave up 1 base and J gave up 3 bases; unmatched junction bases: 6. The germline V gene encodes CDR1 MNHEY and CDR2 SVGAGI. The CDR3 here is CASSYFGTGLDTGELFF. The DNA of the CDR3 is TGTGCCAGCAGTTACTTTGGGACAGGGCTCGACACCGGGGAGCTGTTTTTT.